Only a few counts were recorded for the clone carrying this T cell receptor (beta chain). CDR1 SGHNT and CDR2 YENEEA come from the germline V gene. The length of the CDR3 is 15 residues. Trimming stripped 2 bases from V and 5 bases from J, with 13 bases between. RNA transcripts provided the template for amplifying TCR beta CDR3 regions. First-round RT-PCR with HTBI primers preceded a second-round multiplex PCR. TCRdb ran MiXCR on the multiplex PCR reads and lists one entry per CDR3 protein. The table includes hundreds of thousands of distinct CDR3 sequences, approximately 22% detected once. This record belongs to a study of Graves' ophthalmopathy and Graves' hyperthyroidism.

This TCR derives from a woman aged 18-29 years with stable Graves' hyperthyroidism. Some clones in this sample may be carry-over from other donors' samples. Material: peripheral blood. The rearrangement links TRBV11-3 to TRBJ1-5; D may be TRBD1 (6 bases). The CDR3 is CASSLLWGLHQPQHF. CDR3 in DNA: TGTGCCAGCAGCTTACTTTGGGGGCTCCATCAGCCCCAGCATTTT.